These T cell receptor beta chains were read from a single sample in a study of blood T cell repertoires in COVID-19. Assay: immunoSEQ multiplex PCR; the TCRdb copy retains only in-frame clones and omits some. The sample lists 650,000 to 800,000 clones, 75% to 90% occurring once. The sample consisted of peripheral blood. These receptors were collected from a woman under 30 with acute or convalescent COVID-19. Each CDR3 is given with its conserved first and last residue. The D gene is left open where the match is weak. The size of a clone is reported for some rows only, either as once, few or many, or as a class for expanded clones.

- | TRBJ1-2 | TRBV19 | - | TGTGCCAGTAGGACAACAGGGATGGGAGCCTATGGCTACACCTTC | CASRTTGMGAYGYTF
- | TRBJ2-2 | TRBV28 | - | TGTGCCAGCAGTTTACCGTTAACGGGGTCCGGGGAGCTGTTTTTT | CASSLPLTGSGELFF
- | TRBJ2-5 | TRBV5-1 | TRBD2 | TGCGCCAGCAGCACGGGACTAGCGGGGGTTCGAGGGGAGACCCAGTACTTC | CASSTGLAGVRGETQYF
- | TRBJ2-1 | TRBV3-1/TRBV3-2 | - | TGTGCCAGCAGCCCCACGCCGGATAGGGGAGGAGGCAATGAGCAGTTCTTC | CASSPTPDRGGGNEQFF
- | TRBJ1-1 | TRBV6-1 | TRBD1 | TGTGCCAGCAGTGAGTACAGGGGGGCGAACACTGAAGCTTTCTTT | CASSEYRGANTEAFF
- | TRBJ2-2 | TRBV30 | TRBD1 | TGTGCCTGGAGAAGAAGAAGGGGGCAGGAATACACCGGGGAGCTGTTTTTT | CAWRRRRGQEYTGELFF
- | TRBJ1-5 | TRBV30 | - | TGTGCCTGGAGAAAGGGGTCAGGGTGGGATCAGCCCCAGCATTTT | CAWRKGSGWDQPQHF
- | TRBJ1-6 | TRBV6-5 | - | TGTGCCAGCAGTTACCTGGTCAGCTCCTATAATTCACCCCTCCACTTT | CASSYLVSSYNSPLHF
- | TRBJ2-1 | TRBV18 | - | TGTGCCAGCCTTCGGACAGATGCCTACAATGAGCAGTTCTTC | CASLRTDAYNEQFF
few | TRBJ2-7 | TRBV7-9 | - | TGTGCCAGCAGCTTAGCAGGGGGTTTTCGCGAGCAGTACTTC | CASSLAGGFREQYF
- | TRBJ1-1 | TRBV2 | TRBD1 | TGTGCCAGCAGAGGACAGGGCCTTAGAGGGATACCTCAAAACACTGAAGCTTTCTTT | CASRGQGLRGIPQNTEAFF
- | TRBJ1-1 | TRBV5-1 | - | TGCGCCAGCAGCTCCCTCTCGGGGGGTACTGAAGCTTTCTTT | CASSSLSGGTEAFF
- | TRBJ1-1 | TRBV30 | - | TGTGCCTGGCTGGAGTACACTGAAGCTTTCTTT | CAWLEYTEAFF
- | TRBJ1-3 | TRBV2 | - | TGTGCCAGCGGTCCGTCCAGGGTTTATGGAAACACCATATATTTT | CASGPSRVYGNTIYF
- | TRBJ1-3 | TRBV19 | TRBD1 | TGTGCCAGTCTGATAGGGGGCACTGGAAACACCATATATTTT | CASLIGGTGNTIYF
- | TRBJ2-7 | TRBV12-5 | - | TGTGCTAGTGGTTCCCCATCCTACGAGCAGTACTTC | CASGSPSYEQYF
- | TRBJ2-3 | TRBV11-2 | - | TGTGCCAGCAGCTCACCTTCCTCGGGGGAGGTGACCGATACGCAGTATTTT | CASSSPSSGEVTDTQYF